This entry is about one T cell receptor (beta chain). It lacks a known antigen. Nothing much larger sits one base from this clone, and base qualities are not available. Enrolling through a virtual design, the prospective study's participants ranged in age from roughly 18 to 89 years and lived across about two dozen United States geographic areas. In the prospective study, cohorts were assigned on the basis of participant-reported clinical history obtained from a screening survey and a study questionnaire. Recovered participants in ImmuneRACE Cohort 3 were defined as having two consecutive negative NP/OP PCR tests, clearance from a healthcare professional, or resolution of symptoms. Mobile phlebotomists in the prospective study collected whole blood, serum and a nasopharyngeal or oropharyngeal swab from every participant. Prospective study participants could optionally give additional blood draws and questionnaires over an approximately two-month period. Before DNA extraction, prospective study blood samples were shipped either frozen or at room temperature.

The record originates from a study of blood T cell repertoires in COVID-19 (dated by TCRdb to about 2020). Concerning the study at large: Samples covering the acute and convalescent phases of COVID-19 were provided by collaborators in the United States, Italy and Spain. The sample metadata nearly always contained a de-identified subject ID, COVID-19 status, age in years and sex. Where available, HLA class I and class II types were taken from metadata supplied by the sample provider and were not determined by assay-based typing. The material from the prospective study consisted of cDNA or gDNA derived from T cells, B-cell-depleted T cells, or PBMCs. Deeply sampled blood TCRbeta repertoires from subjects exposed to, actively infected with, or recovered from COVID-19 were included in the dataset. The samples were drawn from two sources: the first 160 participants of the ongoing ImmuneRACE study, and 1,000 to 1,500 subjects contributed by 6 global collaborators. The repertoires were released in a freely available public database meant as a resource for research on the immune response to SARS-CoV-2.

Paper-wide results and their limitations: How much clinical and demographic metadata was included differed by source and by participant, and the metadata was provided uncurated.

TCRbeta CDR3 regions were amplified from genomic DNA by means of the immunoSEQ Assay, a bias-controlled multiplex PCR. In the original analysis: Within the assay, amplification of reference gene primers was used to estimate how many nucleated cells each sample contained. To quantify the absolute abundance of each unique TCRbeta CDR3 rearrangement, sequence reads were collapsed and filtered. For each sample, productive Simpson clonality was calculated as the square root of Simpson's diversity index over productive rearrangements. TCRdb took over this immuneACCESS table, retaining in-frame rearrangements with V and J assigned. Such tables are incomplete; in checked studies, under half of the missing clones stem from an unresolved V gene, and the remainder is unexplained. From that table come the V and J calls and clone size; the DNA was used to work out D and trimming. This sample is represented by about 170,000 clones; less than 90% of them were singletons. Approximately 4.4% of the sample is taken by the ten largest.

Based on the germline V gene, the CDR1 and CDR2 sequences are SGHTS and YDEGEE. Taken from cysteine to phenylalanine, the CDR3 has 16 residues. Of all the DNA, just the CDR3 is kept, 48 bases in frame from base 1. At the junction V is shortened by 2 bases and J by 0 bases; bases outside the gene matches: 6. Sample: PBMCs or T cells enriched from blood (not recorded which). The clonotype was recovered from a woman aged 45-59 years who had recovered from COVID-19. The chain uses TRBV5-8 and TRBJ2-5, with TRBD2 matching 8 junction bases. The encoded CDR3 is CASSLGLAGNQETQYF. The nucleotides are TGTGCCAGCAGCTTAGGGCTAGCGGGTAACCAAGAGACCCAGTACTTC.